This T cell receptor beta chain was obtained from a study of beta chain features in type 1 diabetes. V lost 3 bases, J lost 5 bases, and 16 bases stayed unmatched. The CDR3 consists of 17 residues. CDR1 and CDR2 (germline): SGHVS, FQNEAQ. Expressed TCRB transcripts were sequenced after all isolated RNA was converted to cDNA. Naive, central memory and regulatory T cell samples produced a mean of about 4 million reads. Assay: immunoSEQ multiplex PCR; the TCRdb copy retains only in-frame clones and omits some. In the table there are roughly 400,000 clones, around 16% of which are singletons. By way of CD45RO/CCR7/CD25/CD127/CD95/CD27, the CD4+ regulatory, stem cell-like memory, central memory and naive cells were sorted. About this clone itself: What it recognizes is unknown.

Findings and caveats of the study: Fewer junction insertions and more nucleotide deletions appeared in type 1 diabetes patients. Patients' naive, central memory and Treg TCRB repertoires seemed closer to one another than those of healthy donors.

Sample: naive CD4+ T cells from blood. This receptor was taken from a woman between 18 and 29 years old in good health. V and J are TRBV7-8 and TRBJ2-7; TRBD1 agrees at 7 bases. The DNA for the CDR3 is TGTGCCAGCAGCTTGGTACTGGCACAGGGGCTTGTTCACGAGCAGTACTTC. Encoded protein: CASSLVLAQGLVHEQYF.